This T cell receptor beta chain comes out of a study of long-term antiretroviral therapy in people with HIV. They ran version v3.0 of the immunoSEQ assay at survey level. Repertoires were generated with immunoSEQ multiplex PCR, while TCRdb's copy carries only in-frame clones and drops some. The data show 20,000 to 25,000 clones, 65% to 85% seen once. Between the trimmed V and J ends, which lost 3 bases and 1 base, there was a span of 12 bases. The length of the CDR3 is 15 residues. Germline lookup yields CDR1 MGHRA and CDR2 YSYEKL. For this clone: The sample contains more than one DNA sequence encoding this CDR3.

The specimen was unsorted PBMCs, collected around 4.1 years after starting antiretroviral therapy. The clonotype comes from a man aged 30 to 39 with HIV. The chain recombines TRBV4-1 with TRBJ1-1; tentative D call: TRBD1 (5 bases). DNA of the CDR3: TGCGCCAGCAGCCAGGGGGGACCGTCGAACACTGAAGCTTTCTTT. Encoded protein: CASSQGGPSNTEAFF.